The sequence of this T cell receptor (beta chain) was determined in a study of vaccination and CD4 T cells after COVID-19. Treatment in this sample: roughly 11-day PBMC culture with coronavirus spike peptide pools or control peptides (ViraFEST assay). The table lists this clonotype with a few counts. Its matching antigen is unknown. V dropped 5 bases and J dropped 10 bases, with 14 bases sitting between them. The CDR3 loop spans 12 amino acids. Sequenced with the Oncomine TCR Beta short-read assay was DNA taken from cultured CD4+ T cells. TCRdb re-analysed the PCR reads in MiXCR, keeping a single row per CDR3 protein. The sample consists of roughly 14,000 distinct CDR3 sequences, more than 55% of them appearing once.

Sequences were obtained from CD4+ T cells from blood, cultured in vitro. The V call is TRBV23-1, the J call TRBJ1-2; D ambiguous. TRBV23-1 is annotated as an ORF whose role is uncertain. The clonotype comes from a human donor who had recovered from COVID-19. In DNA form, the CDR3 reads TGCGCCAGCAGTGAGTTGGGGTGGTTCTACACCTTC. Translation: CASSELGWFYTF.